This T cell receptor (beta chain) is drawn from a study of immune evolution from preneoplasia to lung adenocarcinoma. Resections took place in Japan or China from the mid-2010s to the late 2010s. Sequenced by immunoSEQ multiplex PCR; TCRdb stores in-frame clones only, minus some. The sample consists of just over 9,000 clones, approximately 80% of them appearing once. Germline assignment: CDR1 SNHLY and CDR2 FYNNEI. The CDR3 contains 14 residues. Trimming took off 8 bases at V and 1 base at J, with 9 bases between the two ends. The receptor's source is a person aged 65 to 85 with lung adenocarcinoma. The chain is built from TRBV2 and TRBJ2-6; unclear D gene. The sequenced sample consisted of FFPE lung adenocarcinoma in situ tissue. CDR3 DNA sequence: TGTGCCAGCCAGACCACTTCTGGGGCCAACGTCCTGACTTTC. This sequence encodes CASQTTSGANVLTF.